A selection of T cell receptor beta chains follows, all from one sample in a study of cytomegalovirus exposure and HLA in healthy donors. Clones were sequenced by immunoSEQ multiplex PCR, and TCRdb holds only the in-frame ones, with some missing. Of more than 90,000 clones listed, about four fifths are singletons. Material for sequencing was PBMCs. The receptors were gathered from a man aged 30-40 years in good health and CMV-seropositive. Both conserved end residues are part of each CDR3. A D gene is named only where the DNA matches it firmly. Expanded clones get a size class; other rows say once, few or many, or leave the size out.

clone size: .
V gene: TRBV5-4
J gene: TRBJ2-1
D gene: TRBD2
CDR3 DNA: TGTGCCAGCAGCTGGGGACTAGCGGCAGGCAATGAGCAGTTCTTC
CDR3 protein: CASSWGLAAGNEQFF

clone size: .
V gene: TRBV18
J gene: TRBJ2-5
D gene: TRBD1
CDR3 DNA: TGTGCCAGCTCTGCGGTGCTAAATATTTGGTTTGACAGGGAAGAAGACGAAGAGACCCAGTACTTC
CDR3 protein: CASSAVLNIWFDREEDEETQYF

clone size: .
V gene: TRBV28
J gene: TRBJ2-1
D gene: TRBD1
CDR3 DNA: TGTGCCAGCAGCGGAGACGACAGGGTTAGGTTCTTC
CDR3 protein: CASSGDDRVRFF

clone size: .
V gene: TRBV6-5
J gene: TRBJ1-2
D gene: TRBD1
CDR3 DNA: TGTGCCAGCAGGCTGGACAGGGATCATGGCTACACCTTC
CDR3 protein: CASRLDRDHGYTF

clone size: .
V gene: TRBV28
J gene: TRBJ1-2
D gene: .
CDR3 DNA: TGTGCCAGCAGTTTATGGGCAGGGCCGCCCACCTTC
CDR3 protein: CASSLWAGPPTF

clone size: .
V gene: TRBV7-6
J gene: TRBJ2-5
D gene: TRBD2
CDR3 DNA: TGTGCCAGCAGCTCGGGGGGACCTACCCAGTACTTC
CDR3 protein: CASSSGGPTQYF

clone size: .
V gene: TRBV6-1
J gene: TRBJ1-5
D gene: TRBD1
CDR3 DNA: TGTGCCAGCAGTGGGACGGACAGGGGGGTCGTGGCACAGCCCCAGCATTTT
CDR3 protein: CASSGTDRGVVAQPQHF

clone size: .
V gene: TRBV6-5
J gene: TRBJ1-2
D gene: .
CDR3 DNA: TGTGCCAGCAGTTCAATGCCGGGAGGGGATATCTATGGCTACACCTTC
CDR3 protein: CASSSMPGGDIYGYTF

clone size: .
V gene: TRBV5-4
J gene: TRBJ1-2
D gene: TRBD1
CDR3 DNA: TGTGCCAGCAGACGCGACAGGGGAAGTTCCGGCTACACCTTC
CDR3 protein: CASRRDRGSSGYTF

clone size: .
V gene: TRBV6-6
J gene: TRBJ1-6
D gene: TRBD1
CDR3 DNA: TGTGCCAGCAGCCCGCAGGGGGCAGGTTCACCCCTCCACTTT
CDR3 protein: CASSPQGAGSPLHF

clone size: .
V gene: TRBV7-9
J gene: TRBJ1-6
D gene: TRBD1
CDR3 DNA: TGTGCCAGCAGCTTGCAGGGGGCGGGAAATTCACCCCTCCACTTT
CDR3 protein: CASSLQGAGNSPLHF

clone size: few
V gene: TRBV4-3
J gene: TRBJ2-7
D gene: TRBD1
CDR3 DNA: TGCGCCAGCAGCTGGGACAGGGCTACCTACGAGCCCTACTTC
CDR3 protein: CASSWDRATYEPYF

clone size: once
V gene: TRBV9
J gene: TRBJ1-4
D gene: TRBD1
CDR3 DNA: TGTGCCAGCAGCCGGGACAGTACAACTAATGAAAAACTGTTTTTT
CDR3 protein: CASSRDSTTNEKLFF

clone size: .
V gene: TRBV5-1
J gene: TRBJ1-5
D gene: TRBD1
CDR3 DNA: TGCGCCAGCAGCTTGGCCGGGACAGGGGAAGGTCAGCCCCAGCATTTT
CDR3 protein: CASSLAGTGEGQPQHF

clone size: .
V gene: TRBV29-1
J gene: TRBJ1-2
D gene: .
CDR3 DNA: TGCAGCGACGCGAGCTCGAGAGCGCCCTATGGCTACACCTTC
CDR3 protein: CSDASSRAPYGYTF

clone size: once
V gene: TRBV5-1
J gene: TRBJ2-7
D gene: .
CDR3 DNA: TGCGCCAGCAGCTTGGTTGCAGGGGTCGGCGAGCAGTACTTC
CDR3 protein: CASSLVAGVGEQYF

clone size: .
V gene: TRBV10-2
J gene: TRBJ2-7
D gene: .
CDR3 DNA: TGCGCCAGCCTGGGCAGAAACTCCTACGAGCAGTACTTC
CDR3 protein: CASLGRNSYEQYF

clone size: .
V gene: TRBV6-1
J gene: TRBJ1-6
D gene: .
CDR3 DNA: TGTGCCAGCAGCACCGAGGGCGGGGATTCACCCCTCCACTTT
CDR3 protein: CASSTEGGDSPLHF

clone size: few
V gene: TRBV28
J gene: TRBJ1-6
D gene: TRBD1
CDR3 DNA: TGTGCCAGCAGTCTCTTGACAGGGTCCTATAATTCACCCCTCCACTTT
CDR3 protein: CASSLLTGSYNSPLHF

clone size: .
V gene: TRBV4-3
J gene: TRBJ2-1
D gene: TRBD2
CDR3 DNA: TGCGCCAGCAGCCCGGGACTAGCGGGGGGGCGGGAGCAGTTCTTC
CDR3 protein: CASSPGLAGGREQFF

clone size: .
V gene: TRBV5-1
J gene: TRBJ2-3
D gene: .
CDR3 DNA: TGCGCCAGCAGCTTGGCAGTTAGCACAGATACGCAGTATTTT
CDR3 protein: CASSLAVSTDTQYF

clone size: once
V gene: TRBV28
J gene: TRBJ1-4
D gene: .
CDR3 DNA: TGTGCCAGCAGTCTCGGGGGAAGGAATGAAAAACTGTTTTTT
CDR3 protein: CASSLGGRNEKLFF

clone size: few
V gene: TRBV28
J gene: TRBJ1-4
D gene: .
CDR3 DNA: TGTGCCAGCAGTTTTAGGGTAGGGAGTGAAAAACTGTTTTTT
CDR3 protein: CASSFRVGSEKLFF

clone size: few
V gene: TRBV29-1
J gene: TRBJ2-3
D gene: .
CDR3 DNA: TGCAGCGACTCACAGGGAGGCACAGATACGCAGTATTTT
CDR3 protein: CSDSQGGTDTQYF

clone size: once
V gene: TRBV27
J gene: TRBJ1-3
D gene: .
CDR3 DNA: TGTGCCAGCAGTCCCTACCGGGGAAGCTCTGGAAACACCATATATTTT
CDR3 protein: CASSPYRGSSGNTIYF

clone size: .
V gene: TRBV5-1
J gene: TRBJ2-3
D gene: TRBD1
CDR3 DNA: TGCGCCAGCAGCCCGGGACAGCGAATGTTTTACACAGATACGCAGTATTTT
CDR3 protein: CASSPGQRMFYTDTQYF